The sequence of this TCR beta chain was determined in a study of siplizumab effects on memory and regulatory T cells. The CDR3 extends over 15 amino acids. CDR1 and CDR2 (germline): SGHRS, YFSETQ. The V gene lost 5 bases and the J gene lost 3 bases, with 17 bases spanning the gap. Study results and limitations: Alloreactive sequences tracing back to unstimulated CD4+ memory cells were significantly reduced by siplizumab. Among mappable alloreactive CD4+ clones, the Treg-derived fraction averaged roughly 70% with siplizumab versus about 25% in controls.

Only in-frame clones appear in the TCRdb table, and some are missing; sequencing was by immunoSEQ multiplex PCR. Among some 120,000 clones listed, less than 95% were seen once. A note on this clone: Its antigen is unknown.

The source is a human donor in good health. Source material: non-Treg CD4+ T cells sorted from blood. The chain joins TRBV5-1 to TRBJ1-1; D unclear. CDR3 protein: CASRPSSGSYTEAFF. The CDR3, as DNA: TGCGCCAGCAGACCCTCCTCCGGGTCTTACACTGAAGCTTTCTTT.